The 5 T cell receptor beta chains given below trace back to one sample, sequenced in a study of metastatic and nonmetastatic thyroid tumors. Thyroid surgery was preceded by no treatment in any patient. With MiXCR, TCRdb called clones anew from the PCR reads. The top ten hold 8% to 11% of the sample, which has approximately 31,000 clones, 18% seen once. Material: blood. Every receptor here comes from a female donor with papillary thyroid cancer or a benign thyroid nodule (not recorded which). Some clones in this sample may be carry-over from other donors' samples.

The sample holds many counts of this clone. This chain joins TRBV6-5 and TRBJ2-6, with 11 bases matching TRBD1. CDR3 length: 18 residues. V was clipped by 5 bases and J by 0 bases; unmatched bases: 6. Germline CDR1 and CDR2: MNHEY and SVGAGI. The CDR3: CASSITGTGGSGANVLTF. CDR3 bases: TGTGCCAGCAGTATTACCGGGACAGGGGGCTCTGGGGCCAACGTCCTGACTTTC.

Concerning this clone: A clone one base away is much larger, so this may be a read error. The chain carries TRBV20-1 and TRBJ1-2, with D perhaps matching TRBD1 (5 bases). CDR1 is DFQATT, CDR2 SNEGSKA, per germline (reference sequence). Trimming cost V 8 bases and J 7 bases, with 14 bases left between them. The CDR3 runs 11 residues. The CDR3 DNA follows: TGCAGTTCCGAACAGGACGCTGGCTACACCTTC. Translated: CSSEQDAGYTF.

This clone appeared many times. The chain joins TRBV18 to TRBJ1-4; D call uncertain. The CDR3 sequence is 13 residues long. CDR1 and CDR2 from the germline V gene are KGHSH and LQKENI. V lost 6 bases, J lost 11 bases, and 16 bases lay in between. The CDR3 nucleotides read TGTGCCAGCTCCCCCACCCCAGTAGAGAAACTGTTTTTT. This codes for CASSPTPVEKLFF.

About this clone itself: The germline gene is not matched at one end of the junction; a read error may be the cause. The gene calls are TRBV6-1 and TRBJ2-2, with a tentative D call TRBD2 (6 bases). Germline lookup yields CDR1 MNHNS and CDR2 SASEGT. The CDR3 sequence is 17 residues long. CDR3 sequence: CASRPRGSGSDTVELFF. CDR3 bases: TGTGCCAGCAGGCCAAGAGGGTCCGGGAGTGACACCGTGGAGCTGTTTTTT.

This clone was picked up many times. The chain uses TRBV25-1 and TRBJ1-2; D is possibly TRBD1 (5 bases). This CDR3 comprises 12 residues. Germline CDR1 is MGHDK and CDR2 is SYGVNS. Trimming pared 2 bases from V and 8 bases from J, leaving 9 bases between. The CDR3 is CASSEGGGGYTF. The CDR3, as DNA: TGTGCCAGCAGTGAAGGGGGAGGCGGCTACACCTTC.